This T cell receptor (beta chain) was recovered during a study of cytomegalovirus exposure and HLA in healthy donors. The study, taken as a whole, reports: Some public TCRs appeared in many individuals, while most sequences were rare. For cytomegalovirus status, the classifier reportedly gave diagnoses with high specificity and sensitivity.

Here immunoSEQ multiplex PCR was the method, and the copy in TCRdb shows in-frame clones only, minus some. The data contain 130,000 to 150,000 clones, about nine tenths of them singletons. Worth noting for this clone: The antigen is undetermined.

The CDR3 has 14 amino acids. Germline loops: CDR1 SGDLS, CDR2 YYNGEE. V lost 3 bases, J lost 3 bases, and 10 bases lay in between. Sequencing used PBMCs. V gene TRBV9 combines with J gene TRBJ2-4, with D possibly matching TRBD1 (6 bases). The TCR sequence derives from a young man in good health and CMV-seropositive. The DNA for the CDR3 is TGTGCCAGCAGCGCAGGGGTTGACAAAAACATTCAGTACTTC. It specifies CASSAGVDKNIQYF.